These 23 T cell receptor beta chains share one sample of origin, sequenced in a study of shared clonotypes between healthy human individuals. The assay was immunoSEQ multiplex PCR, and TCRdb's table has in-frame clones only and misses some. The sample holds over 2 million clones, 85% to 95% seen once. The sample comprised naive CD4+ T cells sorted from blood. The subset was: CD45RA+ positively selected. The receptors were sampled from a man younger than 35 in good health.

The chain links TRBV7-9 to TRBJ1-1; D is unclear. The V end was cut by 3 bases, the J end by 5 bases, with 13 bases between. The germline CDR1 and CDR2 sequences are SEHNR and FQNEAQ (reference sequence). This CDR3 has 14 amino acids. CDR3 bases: TGTGCCAGCAGCTTTCCGGGCTCCCAAACTGAAGCTTTCTTT. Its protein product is CASSFPGSQTEAFF.

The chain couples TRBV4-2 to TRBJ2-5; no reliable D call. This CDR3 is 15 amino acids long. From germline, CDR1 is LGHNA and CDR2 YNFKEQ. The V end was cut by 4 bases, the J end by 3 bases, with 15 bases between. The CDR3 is CASSLSHGREETQYF. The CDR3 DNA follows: TGTGCCAGCAGCCTCTCACACGGCAGAGAAGAGACCCAGTACTTC.

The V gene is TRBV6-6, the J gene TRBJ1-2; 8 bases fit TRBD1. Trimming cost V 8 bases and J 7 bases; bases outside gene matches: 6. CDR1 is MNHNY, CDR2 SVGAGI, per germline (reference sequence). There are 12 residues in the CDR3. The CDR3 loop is CASLDRVAGYTF. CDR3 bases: TGTGCCAGCTTGGACAGGGTTGCTGGCTACACCTTC.

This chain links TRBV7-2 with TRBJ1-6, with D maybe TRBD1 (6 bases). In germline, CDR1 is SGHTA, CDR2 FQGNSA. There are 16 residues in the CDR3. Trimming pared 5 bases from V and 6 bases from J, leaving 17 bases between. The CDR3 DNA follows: TGTGCCAGCAGCATTAGGGCACAGGGCGGTAATTCACCCCTCCACTTT. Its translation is CASSIRAQGGNSPLHF.

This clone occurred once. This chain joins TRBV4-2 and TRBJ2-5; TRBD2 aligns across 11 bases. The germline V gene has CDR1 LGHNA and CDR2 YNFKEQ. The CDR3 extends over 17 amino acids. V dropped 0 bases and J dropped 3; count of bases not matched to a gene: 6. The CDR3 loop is CASSQEGTSGSKETQYF. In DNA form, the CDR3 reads TGTGCCAGCAGCCAAGAAGGGACTAGCGGTTCCAAAGAGACCCAGTACTTC.

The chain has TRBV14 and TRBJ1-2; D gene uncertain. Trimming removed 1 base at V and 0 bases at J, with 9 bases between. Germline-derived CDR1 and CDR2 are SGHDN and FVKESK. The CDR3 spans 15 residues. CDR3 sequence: CASSQAVATNYGYTF. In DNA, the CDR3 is TGTGCCAGCAGCCAAGCGGTCGCAACTAACTATGGCTACACCTTC.

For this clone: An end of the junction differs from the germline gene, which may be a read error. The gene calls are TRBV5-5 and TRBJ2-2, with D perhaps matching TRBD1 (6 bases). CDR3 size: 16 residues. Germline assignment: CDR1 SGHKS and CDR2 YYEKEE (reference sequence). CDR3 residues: CASTLSPTGTTGELFF. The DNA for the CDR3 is TGTGCCAGCACCTTGTCCCCAACAGGGACCACCGGGGAGCTGTTTTTT.

CDR3 in DNA: TGTGCCAGCAGTACCTACAGGGGGGAAGCTTTCTTT. This encodes CASSTYRGEAFF. The chain carries TRBV28 and TRBJ1-1, with TRBD1 matching over 8 bases. Trimming took 5 bases from V and 8 from J; bases not matched to a gene: 4. The CDR3 is made up of 12 amino acids. CDR1 MDHEN and CDR2 SYDVKM come from the germline V gene.

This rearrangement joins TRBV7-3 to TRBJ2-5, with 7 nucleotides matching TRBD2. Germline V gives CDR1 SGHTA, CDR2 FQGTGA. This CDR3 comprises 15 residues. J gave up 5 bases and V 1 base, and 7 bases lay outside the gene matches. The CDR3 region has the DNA TGTGCCAGCAGCTTAAGTTGGGGGGGAGTTGAGACCCAGTACTTC. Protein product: CASSLSWGGVETQYF. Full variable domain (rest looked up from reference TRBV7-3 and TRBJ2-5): GAGVSQTPSNKVTEKGKYVELRCDPISGHTALYWYRQSLGQGPEFLIYFQGTGAADDSGLPNDRFFAVRPEGSVSTLKIQRTERGDSAVYLCASSLSWGGVETQYFGPGTRLLVL.

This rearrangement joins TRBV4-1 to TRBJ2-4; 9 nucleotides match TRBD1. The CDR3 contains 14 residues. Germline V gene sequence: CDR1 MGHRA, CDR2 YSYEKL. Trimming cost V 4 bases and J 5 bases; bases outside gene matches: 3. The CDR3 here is CASSLQGAENIQYF. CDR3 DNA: TGCGCCAGCAGCCTACAGGGGGCTGAAAACATTCAGTACTTC.

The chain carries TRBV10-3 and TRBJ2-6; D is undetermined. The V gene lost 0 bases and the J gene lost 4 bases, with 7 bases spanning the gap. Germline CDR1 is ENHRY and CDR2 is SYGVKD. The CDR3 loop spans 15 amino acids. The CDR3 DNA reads TGTGCCATCAGTGAGTCGAACGCCGGGGCCAACGTCCTGACTTTC. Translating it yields CAISESNAGANVLTF.

In DNA, the CDR3 is TGTGCCAGCAGGGGAGGGGGCACGAACACCGGGGAGCTGTTTTTT. Its translation: CASRGGGTNTGELFF. The J gene is TRBJ2-2, the V gene TRBV5-6; D tentatively reads TRBD1 or TRBD2 (7 bases each). Deletions cut 5 bases from V and 0 bases from J, with 11 bases between. Germline-derived CDR1 and CDR2 are SGHDT and YYEEEE. The length of the CDR3 is 15 residues.

The CDR3 DNA reads TGTGCCAGCAGCGCACGACAGAGCACAGATACGCAGTATTTT. Translating it yields CASSARQSTDTQYF. The genes are TRBV9 and TRBJ2-3, with D possibly matching TRBD1 (5 bases). V was trimmed by 3 bases and J by 0 bases, leaving 8 bases between them. The CDR3 is 14 residues long. The V gene's germline CDR1 is SGDLS and CDR2 YYNGEE.

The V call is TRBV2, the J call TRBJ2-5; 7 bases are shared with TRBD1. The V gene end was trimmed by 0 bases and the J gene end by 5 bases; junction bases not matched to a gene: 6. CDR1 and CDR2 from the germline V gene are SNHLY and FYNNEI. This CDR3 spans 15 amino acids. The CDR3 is CASSEARGRAETQYF. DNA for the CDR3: TGTGCCAGCAGTGAAGCGAGGGGGCGCGCGGAGACCCAGTACTTC.

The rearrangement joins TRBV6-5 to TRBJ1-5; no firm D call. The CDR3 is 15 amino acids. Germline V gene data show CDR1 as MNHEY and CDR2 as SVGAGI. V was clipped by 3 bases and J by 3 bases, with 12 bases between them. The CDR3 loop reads CASSYLITYNQPQHF. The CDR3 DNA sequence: TGTGCCAGCAGTTATCTTATAACATACAATCAGCCCCAGCATTTT.

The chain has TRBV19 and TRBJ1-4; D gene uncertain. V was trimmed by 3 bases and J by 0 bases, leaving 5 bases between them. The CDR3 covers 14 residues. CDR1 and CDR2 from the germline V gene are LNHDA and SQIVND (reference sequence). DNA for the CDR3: TGTGCCAGTAGTATGCGGGCAACTAATGAAAAACTGTTTTTT. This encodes CASSMRATNEKLFF.

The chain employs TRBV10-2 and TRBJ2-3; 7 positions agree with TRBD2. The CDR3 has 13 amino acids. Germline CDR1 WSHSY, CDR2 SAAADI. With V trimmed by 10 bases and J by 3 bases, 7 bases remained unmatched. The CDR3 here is CATMGRGTDTQYF. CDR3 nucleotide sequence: TGCGCCACAATGGGGCGGGGGACAGATACGCAGTATTTT.

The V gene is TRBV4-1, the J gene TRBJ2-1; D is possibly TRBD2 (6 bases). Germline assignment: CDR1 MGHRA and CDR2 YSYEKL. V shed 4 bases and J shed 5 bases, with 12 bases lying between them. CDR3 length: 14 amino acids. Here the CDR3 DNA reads TGCGCCAGCAGCCCCCGCCAGCGGGACAATGAGCAGTTCTTC. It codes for CASSPRQRDNEQFF.

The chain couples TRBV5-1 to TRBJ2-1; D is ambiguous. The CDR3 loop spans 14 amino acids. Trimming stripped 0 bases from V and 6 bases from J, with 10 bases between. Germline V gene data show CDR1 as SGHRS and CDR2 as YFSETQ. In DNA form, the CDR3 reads TGCGCCAGCAGCTTGGGGTTTTTGGGCAATGAGCAGTTCTTC. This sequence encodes CASSLGFLGNEQFF.

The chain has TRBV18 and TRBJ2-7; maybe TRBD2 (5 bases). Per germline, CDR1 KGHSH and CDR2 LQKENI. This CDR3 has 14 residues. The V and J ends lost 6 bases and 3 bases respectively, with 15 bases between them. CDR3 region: CASSPSRHSYEQYF. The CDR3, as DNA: TGTGCCAGCTCTCCTAGCCGGCATAGCTACGAGCAGTACTTC.

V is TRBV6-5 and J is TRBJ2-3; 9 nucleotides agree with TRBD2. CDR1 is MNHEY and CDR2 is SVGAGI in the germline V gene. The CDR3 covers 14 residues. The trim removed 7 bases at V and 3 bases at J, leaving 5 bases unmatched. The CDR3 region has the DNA TGTGCCAGCACTAGCGGGATTTGGACAGATACGCAGTATTTT. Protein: CASTSGIWTDTQYF.

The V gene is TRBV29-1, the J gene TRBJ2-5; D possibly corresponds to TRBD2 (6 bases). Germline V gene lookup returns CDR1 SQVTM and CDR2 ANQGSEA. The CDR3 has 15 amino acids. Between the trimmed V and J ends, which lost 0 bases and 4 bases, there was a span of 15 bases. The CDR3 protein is CSVEDIGGISETQYF. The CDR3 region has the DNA TGCAGCGTTGAAGATATTGGGGGGATTTCAGAGACCCAGTACTTC.

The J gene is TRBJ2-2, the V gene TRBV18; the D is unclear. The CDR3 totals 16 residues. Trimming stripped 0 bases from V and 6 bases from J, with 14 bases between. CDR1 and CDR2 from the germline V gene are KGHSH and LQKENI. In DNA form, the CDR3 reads TGTGCCAGCTCACCACCTATTGCCCCCCCAGCCGGGGAGCTGTTTTTT. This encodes CASSPPIAPPAGELFF.